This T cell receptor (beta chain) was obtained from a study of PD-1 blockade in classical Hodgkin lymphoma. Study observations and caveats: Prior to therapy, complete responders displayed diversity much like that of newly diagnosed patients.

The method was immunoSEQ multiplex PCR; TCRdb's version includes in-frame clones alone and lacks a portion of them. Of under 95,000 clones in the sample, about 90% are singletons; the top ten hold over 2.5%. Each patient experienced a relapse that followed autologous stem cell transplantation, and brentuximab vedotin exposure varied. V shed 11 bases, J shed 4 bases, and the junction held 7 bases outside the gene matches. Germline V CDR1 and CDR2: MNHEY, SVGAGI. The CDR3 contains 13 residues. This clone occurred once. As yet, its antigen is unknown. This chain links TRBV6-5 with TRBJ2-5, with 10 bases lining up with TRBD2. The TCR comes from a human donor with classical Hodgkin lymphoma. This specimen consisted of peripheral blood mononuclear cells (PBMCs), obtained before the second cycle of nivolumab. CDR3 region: CASSGTSVETQYF. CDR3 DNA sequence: TGTGCCTCCTCCGGGACTAGCGTAGAGACCCAGTACTTC.